These T cell receptor gamma chains were read from a single sample in a study of intestinal T cells in coeliac disease. With CATT, TCRdb re-called clones from the multiplex PCR reads. The sample comprises around 570 gamma-chain clones, roughly 50% of which are singletons, and under 45% rests with the top ten. The sample taken for sequencing was a duodenal biopsy. Source of these receptors: a human donor who served as a control with a normal duodenal biopsy, not a healthy volunteer. Both conserved end residues are part of each CDR3. Size values are once, few and many counts, or a class for expanded clones, and some rows have none.

v_call: TRGV4; j_call: TRGJ1/TRGJ2; clone_size: few; cdr3_aa: CAPGNYYKKLF
v_call: TRGV10; j_call: TRGJP1; clone_size: few; cdr3_aa: CAAWDPTTGWFKIF
v_call: TRGV4; j_call: TRGJP1; clone_size: hyperexpanded; cdr3_aa: CATWDGVTTGWFKIF
v_call: TRGV10; j_call: TRGJ1/TRGJ2; clone_size: few; cdr3_aa: CAAWDYYKKLF
v_call: TRGV2; j_call: TRGJ1/TRGJ2; clone_size: .; cdr3_aa: CATWDGGKLF
v_call: TRGV10; j_call: TRGJP1; clone_size: large; cdr3_aa: CAAWGPDTTGWFKIF
v_call: TRGV2; j_call: TRGJP2; clone_size: .; cdr3_aa: CAHLGRRGGDWIKTF
v_call: TRGV2; j_call: TRGJP2; clone_size: .; cdr3_aa: CAAWGRGADSSDWIKTF
v_call: TRGV10; j_call: TRGJ1/TRGJ2; clone_size: few; cdr3_aa: CAACQGLGIKKLF
v_call: TRGV9; j_call: TRGJP1; clone_size: .; cdr3_aa: CALWVGLGWFKIF
v_call: TRGV2; j_call: TRGJ1/TRGJ2; clone_size: .; cdr3_aa: CATWTGRYYYKKLF
v_call: TRGV3; j_call: TRGJ1/TRGJ2; clone_size: once; cdr3_aa: CAPGTGYLHYKKLF
v_call: TRGV8; j_call: TRGJ1/TRGJ2; clone_size: .; cdr3_aa: CATWDGERNLF
v_call: TRGV10; j_call: TRGJP1; clone_size: few; cdr3_aa: CAACEIPLGWFKIF
v_call: TRGV10; j_call: TRGJ1/TRGJ2; clone_size: .; cdr3_aa: CAAWDYSLFKKLF
v_call: TRGV10; j_call: TRGJ1/TRGJ2; clone_size: .; cdr3_aa: CAGRGTQAQYYKKLF
v_call: TRGV10; j_call: TRGJP1; clone_size: .; cdr3_aa: CAAWDYPTLVVFKIF
v_call: TRGV4; j_call: TRGJ1/TRGJ2; clone_size: .; cdr3_aa: CATWDGGIYYKKLF
v_call: TRGV8; j_call: TRGJ1/TRGJ2; clone_size: .; cdr3_aa: CAPGIGWYYKKLF
v_call: TRGV3; j_call: TRGJ1/TRGJ2; clone_size: .; cdr3_aa: CATWDSLCSSHYYKKLF
v_call: TRGV3; j_call: TRGJ1/TRGJ2; clone_size: .; cdr3_aa: CATWDRLPPYKKLF
v_call: TRGV8; j_call: TRGJ1/TRGJ2; clone_size: few; cdr3_aa: CATPLQKLF
v_call: TRGV9; j_call: TRGJ1/TRGJ2; clone_size: .; cdr3_aa: CACGRGRYKKLF
v_call: TRGV10; j_call: TRGJ1/TRGJ2; clone_size: .; cdr3_aa: CAAWTQAQYYKKLF
v_call: TRGV5; j_call: TRGJP1; clone_size: .; cdr3_aa: CATWDKILRDWFKIF
v_call: TRGV10; j_call: TRGJP1; clone_size: once; cdr3_aa: CAAWDSQGWFKIF
v_call: TRGV10; j_call: TRGJ1/TRGJ2; clone_size: .; cdr3_aa: CAAWIEHYYKKLF
v_call: TRGV2; j_call: TRGJP1; clone_size: large; cdr3_aa: CATWDGLILYTGWFKIF